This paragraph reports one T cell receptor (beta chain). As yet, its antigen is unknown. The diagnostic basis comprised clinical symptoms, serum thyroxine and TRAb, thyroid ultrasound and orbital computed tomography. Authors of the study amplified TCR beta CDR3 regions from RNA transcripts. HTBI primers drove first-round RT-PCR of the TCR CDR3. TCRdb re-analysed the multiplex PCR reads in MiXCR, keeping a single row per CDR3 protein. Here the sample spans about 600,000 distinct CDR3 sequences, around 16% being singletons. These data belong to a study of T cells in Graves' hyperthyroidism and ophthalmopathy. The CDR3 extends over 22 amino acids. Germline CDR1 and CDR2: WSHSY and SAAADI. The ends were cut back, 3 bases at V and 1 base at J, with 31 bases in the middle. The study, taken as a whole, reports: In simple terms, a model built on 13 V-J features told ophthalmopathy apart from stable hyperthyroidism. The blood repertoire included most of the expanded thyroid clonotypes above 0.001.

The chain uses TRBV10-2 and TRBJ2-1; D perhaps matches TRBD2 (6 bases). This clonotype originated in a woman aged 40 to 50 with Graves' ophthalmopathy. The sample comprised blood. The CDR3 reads CASSDPTGLSSTGPLSYNEQFF. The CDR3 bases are TGCGCCAGCAGTGACCCAACGGGACTTTCCTCAACTGGGCCACTTTCCTACAATGAGCAGTTCTTC.